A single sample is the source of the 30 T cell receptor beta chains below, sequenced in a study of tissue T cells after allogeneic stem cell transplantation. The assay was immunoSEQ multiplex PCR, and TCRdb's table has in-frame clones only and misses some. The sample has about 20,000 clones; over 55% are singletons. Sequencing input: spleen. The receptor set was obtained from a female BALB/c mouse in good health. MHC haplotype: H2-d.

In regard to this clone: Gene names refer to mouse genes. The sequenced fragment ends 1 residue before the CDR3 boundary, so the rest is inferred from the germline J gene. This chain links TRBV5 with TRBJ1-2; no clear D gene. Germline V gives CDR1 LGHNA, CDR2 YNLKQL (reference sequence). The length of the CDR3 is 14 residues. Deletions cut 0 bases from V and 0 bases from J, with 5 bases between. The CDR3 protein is CASSQDQSNSDYTF. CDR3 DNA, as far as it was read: TGTGCCAGCAGCCAAGATCAATCAAACTCCGACTACACC.

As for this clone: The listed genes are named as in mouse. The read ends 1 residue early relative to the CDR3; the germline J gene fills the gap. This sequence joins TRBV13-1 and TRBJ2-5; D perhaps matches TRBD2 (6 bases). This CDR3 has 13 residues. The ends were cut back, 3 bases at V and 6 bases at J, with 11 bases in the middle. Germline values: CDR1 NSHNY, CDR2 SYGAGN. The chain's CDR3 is CASSGGVRDTQYF. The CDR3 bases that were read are TGTGCCAGCAGTGGGGGGGTCCGGGACACCCAGTAC.

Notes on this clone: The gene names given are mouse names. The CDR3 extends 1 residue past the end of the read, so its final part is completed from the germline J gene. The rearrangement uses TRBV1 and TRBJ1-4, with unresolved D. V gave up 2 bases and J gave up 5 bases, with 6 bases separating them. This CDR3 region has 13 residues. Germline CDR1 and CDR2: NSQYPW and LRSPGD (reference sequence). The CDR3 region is CTCSATGNERLFF. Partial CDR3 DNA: TGCACCTGCAGTGCAACGGGGAACGAAAGATTATTT.

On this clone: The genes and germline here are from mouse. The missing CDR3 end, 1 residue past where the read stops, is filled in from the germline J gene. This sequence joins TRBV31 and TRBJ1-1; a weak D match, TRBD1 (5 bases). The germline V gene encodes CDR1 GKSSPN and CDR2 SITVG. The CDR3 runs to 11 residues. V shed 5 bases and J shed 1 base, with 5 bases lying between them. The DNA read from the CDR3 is TGTGCCTGGGGACAAAACACAGAAGTCTTC. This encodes CAWGQNTEVF. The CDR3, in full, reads CAWGQNTEVFF.

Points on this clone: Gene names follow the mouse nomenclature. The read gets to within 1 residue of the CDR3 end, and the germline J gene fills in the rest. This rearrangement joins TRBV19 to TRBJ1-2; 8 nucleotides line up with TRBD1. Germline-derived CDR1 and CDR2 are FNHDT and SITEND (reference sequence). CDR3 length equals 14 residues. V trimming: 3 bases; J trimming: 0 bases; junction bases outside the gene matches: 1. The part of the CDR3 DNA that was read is TGTGCCAGCAGTAGGGGACAGGCAAACTCCGACTACACC. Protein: CASSRGQANSDYT. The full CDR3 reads CASSRGQANSDYTF.

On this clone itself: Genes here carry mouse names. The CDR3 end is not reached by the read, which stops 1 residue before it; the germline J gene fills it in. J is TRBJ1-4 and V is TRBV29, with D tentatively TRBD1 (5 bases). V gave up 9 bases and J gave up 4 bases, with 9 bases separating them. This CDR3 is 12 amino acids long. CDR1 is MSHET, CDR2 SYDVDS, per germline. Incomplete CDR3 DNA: TGTGCTAGTCGACAGAACAACGAAAGATTATTT. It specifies CASRQNNERLF. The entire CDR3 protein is CASRQNNERLFF.

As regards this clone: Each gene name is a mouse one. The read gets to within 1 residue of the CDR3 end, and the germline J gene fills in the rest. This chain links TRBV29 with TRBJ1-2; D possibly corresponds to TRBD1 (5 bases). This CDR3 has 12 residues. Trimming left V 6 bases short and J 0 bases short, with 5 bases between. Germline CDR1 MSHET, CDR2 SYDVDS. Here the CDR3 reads CASRGANSDYTF. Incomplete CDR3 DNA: TGTGCTAGCAGGGGGGCAAACTCCGACTACACC.

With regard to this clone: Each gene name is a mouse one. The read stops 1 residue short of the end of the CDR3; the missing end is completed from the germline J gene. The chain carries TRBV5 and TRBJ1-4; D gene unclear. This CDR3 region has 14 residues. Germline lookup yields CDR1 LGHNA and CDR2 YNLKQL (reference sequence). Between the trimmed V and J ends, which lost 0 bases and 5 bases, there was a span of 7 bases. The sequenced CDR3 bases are TGTGCCAGCAGCCAAGATACCAGAAACGAAAGATTATTT. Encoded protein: CASSQDTRNERLF. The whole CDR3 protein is CASSQDTRNERLFF.

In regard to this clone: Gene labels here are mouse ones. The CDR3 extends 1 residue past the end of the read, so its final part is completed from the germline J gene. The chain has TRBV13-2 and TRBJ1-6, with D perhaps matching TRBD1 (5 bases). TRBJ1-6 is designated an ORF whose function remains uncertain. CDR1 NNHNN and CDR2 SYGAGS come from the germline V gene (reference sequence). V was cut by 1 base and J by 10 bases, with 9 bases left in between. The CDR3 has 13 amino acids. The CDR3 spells CASGDFRDSPLYF. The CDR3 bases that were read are TGTGCCAGCGGTGATTTCAGGGACTCGCCCCTCTAC.

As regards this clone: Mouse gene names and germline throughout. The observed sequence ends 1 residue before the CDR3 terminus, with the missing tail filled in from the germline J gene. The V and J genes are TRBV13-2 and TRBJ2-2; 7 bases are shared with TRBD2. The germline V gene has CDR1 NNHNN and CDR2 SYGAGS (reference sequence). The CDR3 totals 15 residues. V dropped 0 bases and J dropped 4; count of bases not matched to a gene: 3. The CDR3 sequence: CASGDDWGGTGQLYF. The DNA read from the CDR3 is TGTGCCAGCGGTGATGACTGGGGAGGCACCGGGCAGCTCTAC.

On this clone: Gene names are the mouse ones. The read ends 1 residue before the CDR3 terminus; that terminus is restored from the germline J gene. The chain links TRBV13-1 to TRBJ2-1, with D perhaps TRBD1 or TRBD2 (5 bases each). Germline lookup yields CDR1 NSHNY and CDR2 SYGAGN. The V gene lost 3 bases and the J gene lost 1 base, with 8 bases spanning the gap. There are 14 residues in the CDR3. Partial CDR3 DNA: TGTGCCAGCAGTGGCCGGGACAACTATGCTGAGCAGTTC. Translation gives CASSGRDNYAEQF. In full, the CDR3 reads CASSGRDNYAEQFF.

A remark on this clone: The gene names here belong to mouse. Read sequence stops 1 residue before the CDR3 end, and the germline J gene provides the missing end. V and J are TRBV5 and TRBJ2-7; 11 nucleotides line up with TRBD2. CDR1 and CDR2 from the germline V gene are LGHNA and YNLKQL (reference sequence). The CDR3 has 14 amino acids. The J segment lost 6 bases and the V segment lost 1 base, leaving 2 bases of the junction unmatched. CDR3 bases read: TGTGCCAGCAGCCAAGGGACTGGGGGGACTGAACAGTAC. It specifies CASSQGTGGTEQY. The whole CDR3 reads CASSQGTGGTEQYF.

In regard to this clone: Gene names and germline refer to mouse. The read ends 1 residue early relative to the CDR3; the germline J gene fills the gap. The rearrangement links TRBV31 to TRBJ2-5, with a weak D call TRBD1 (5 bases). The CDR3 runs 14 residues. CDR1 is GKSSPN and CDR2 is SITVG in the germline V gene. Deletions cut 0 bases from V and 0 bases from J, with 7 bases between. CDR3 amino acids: CAWSLDSNQDTQYF. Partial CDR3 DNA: TGTGCCTGGAGTCTAGACAGTAACCAAGACACCCAGTAC.

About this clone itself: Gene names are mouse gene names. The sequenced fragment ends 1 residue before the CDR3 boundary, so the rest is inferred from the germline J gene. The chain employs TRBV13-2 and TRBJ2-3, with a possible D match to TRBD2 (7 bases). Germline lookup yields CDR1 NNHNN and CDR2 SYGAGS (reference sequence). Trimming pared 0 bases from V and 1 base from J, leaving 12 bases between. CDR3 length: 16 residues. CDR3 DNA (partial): TGTGCCAGCGGTGATGCTGGGGGCAGAGGTGCAGAAACGCTGTAT. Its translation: CASGDAGGRGAETLY. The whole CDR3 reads CASGDAGGRGAETLYF.

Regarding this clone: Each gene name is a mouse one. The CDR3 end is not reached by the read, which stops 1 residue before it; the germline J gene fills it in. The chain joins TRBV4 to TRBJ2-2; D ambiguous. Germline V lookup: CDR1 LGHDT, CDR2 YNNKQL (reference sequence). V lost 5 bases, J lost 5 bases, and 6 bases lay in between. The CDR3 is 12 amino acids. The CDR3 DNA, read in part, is TGTGCCAGCAGCCGGGGTACCGGGCAGCTCTAC. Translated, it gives CASSRGTGQLY. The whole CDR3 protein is CASSRGTGQLYF.

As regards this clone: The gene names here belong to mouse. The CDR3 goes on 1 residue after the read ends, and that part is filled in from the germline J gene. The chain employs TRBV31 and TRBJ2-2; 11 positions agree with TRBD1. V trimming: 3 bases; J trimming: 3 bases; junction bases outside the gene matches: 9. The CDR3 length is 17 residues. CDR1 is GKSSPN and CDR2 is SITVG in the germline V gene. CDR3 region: CAWRPPRDRGYTGQLYF. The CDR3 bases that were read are TGTGCCTGGAGACCCCCCCGGGACAGGGGGTACACCGGGCAGCTCTAC.

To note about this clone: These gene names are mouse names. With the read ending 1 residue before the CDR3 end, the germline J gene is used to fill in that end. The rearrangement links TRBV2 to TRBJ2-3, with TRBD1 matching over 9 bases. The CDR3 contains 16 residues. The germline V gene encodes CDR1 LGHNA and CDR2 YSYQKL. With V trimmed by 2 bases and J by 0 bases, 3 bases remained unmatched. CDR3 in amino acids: CASSQRDRDSAETLYF. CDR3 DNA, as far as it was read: TGTGCCAGCAGCCAAAGGGACAGGGATAGTGCAGAAACGCTGTAT.

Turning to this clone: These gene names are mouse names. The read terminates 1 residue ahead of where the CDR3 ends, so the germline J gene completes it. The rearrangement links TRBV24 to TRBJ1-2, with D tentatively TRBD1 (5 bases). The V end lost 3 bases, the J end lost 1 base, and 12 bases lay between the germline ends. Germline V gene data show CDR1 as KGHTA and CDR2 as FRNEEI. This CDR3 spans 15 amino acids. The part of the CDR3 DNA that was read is TGTGCCAGCAGTCTCCGGGGACGGATAAACTCCGACTACACC. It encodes CASSLRGRINSDYT. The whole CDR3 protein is CASSLRGRINSDYTF.

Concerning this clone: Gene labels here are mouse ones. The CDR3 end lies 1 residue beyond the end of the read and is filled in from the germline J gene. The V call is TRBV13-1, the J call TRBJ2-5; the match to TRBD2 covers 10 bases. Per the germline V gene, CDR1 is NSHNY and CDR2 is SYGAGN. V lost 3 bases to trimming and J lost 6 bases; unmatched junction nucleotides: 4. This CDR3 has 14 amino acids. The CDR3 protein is CASSADWGSDTQYF. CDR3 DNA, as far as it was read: TGTGCCAGCAGTGCGGACTGGGGGTCCGACACCCAGTAC.

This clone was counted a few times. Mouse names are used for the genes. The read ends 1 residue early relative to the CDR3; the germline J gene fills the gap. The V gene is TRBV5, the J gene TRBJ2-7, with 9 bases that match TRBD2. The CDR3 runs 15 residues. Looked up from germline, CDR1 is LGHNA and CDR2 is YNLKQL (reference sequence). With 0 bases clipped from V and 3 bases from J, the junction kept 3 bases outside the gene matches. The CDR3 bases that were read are TGTGCCAGCAGCCAAGAGTGGGGGGGCGTCTATGAACAGTAC. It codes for CASSQEWGGVYEQY. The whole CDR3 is CASSQEWGGVYEQYF.

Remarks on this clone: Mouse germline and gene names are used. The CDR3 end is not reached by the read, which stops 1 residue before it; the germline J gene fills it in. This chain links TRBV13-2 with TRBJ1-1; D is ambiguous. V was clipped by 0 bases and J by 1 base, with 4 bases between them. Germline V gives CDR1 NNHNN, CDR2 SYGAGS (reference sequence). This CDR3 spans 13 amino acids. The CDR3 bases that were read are TGTGCCAGCGGTGATGTCAGAAACACAGAAGTCTTC. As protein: CASGDVRNTEVF. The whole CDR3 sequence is CASGDVRNTEVFF.

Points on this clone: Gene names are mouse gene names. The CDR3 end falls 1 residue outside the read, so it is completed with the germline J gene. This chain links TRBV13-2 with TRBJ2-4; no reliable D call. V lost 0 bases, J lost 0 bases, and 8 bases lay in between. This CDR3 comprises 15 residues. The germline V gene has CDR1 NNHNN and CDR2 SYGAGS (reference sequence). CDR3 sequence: CASGDGWPSQNTLYF. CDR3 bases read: TGTGCCAGCGGTGATGGCTGGCCTAGTCAAAACACCTTGTAC.

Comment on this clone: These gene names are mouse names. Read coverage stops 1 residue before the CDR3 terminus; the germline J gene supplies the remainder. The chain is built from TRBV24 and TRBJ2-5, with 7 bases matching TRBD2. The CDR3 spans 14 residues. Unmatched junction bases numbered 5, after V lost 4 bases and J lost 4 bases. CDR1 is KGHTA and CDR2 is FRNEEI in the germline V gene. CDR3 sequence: CASSHPGLKDTQYF. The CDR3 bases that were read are TGTGCCAGCAGTCATCCGGGACTGAAAGACACCCAGTAC.

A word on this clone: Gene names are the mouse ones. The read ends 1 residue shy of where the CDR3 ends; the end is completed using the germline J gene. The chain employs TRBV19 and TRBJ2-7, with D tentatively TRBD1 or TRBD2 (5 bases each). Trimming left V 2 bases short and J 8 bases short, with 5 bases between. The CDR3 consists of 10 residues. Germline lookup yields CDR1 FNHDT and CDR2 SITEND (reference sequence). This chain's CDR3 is CASSMGQQYF. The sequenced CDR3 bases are TGTGCCAGCAGTATGGGACAACAGTAC.

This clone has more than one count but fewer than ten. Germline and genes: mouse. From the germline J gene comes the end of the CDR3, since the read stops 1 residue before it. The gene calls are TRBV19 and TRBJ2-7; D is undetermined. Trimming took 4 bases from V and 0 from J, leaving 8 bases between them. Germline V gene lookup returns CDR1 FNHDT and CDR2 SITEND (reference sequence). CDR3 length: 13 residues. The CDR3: CASSRAGSYEQYF. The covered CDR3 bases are TGTGCCAGCAGTCGGGCAGGCTCCTATGAACAGTAC.

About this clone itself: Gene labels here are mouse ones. CDR3 sequence reads: CASSLSSGERLFF. CDR3 DNA, as far as it was read: TGTGCTAGCAGTTTATCGTCAGGCGAAAGATTATTT. This sequence joins TRBV29 and TRBJ1-4; D is uncertain. The CDR3 extends 1 residue past the end of the read, so its final part is completed from the germline J gene. The CDR3 has 13 residues. Germline CDR1 MSHET, CDR2 SYDVDS. Trimming removed 0 bases from V and 7 bases from J, with 6 bases in between. Using reference TRBV29 and TRBJ1-4 for the parts outside the CDR3, the full variable domain is DMKVTQMPRYLIKRMGENVLLECGQDMSHETMYWYRQDPGLGLQLIYISYDVDSNSEGDIPKGYRVSRKKREHFSLILDSAKTNQTSVYFCASSLSSGERLFFGHGTKLSVL.

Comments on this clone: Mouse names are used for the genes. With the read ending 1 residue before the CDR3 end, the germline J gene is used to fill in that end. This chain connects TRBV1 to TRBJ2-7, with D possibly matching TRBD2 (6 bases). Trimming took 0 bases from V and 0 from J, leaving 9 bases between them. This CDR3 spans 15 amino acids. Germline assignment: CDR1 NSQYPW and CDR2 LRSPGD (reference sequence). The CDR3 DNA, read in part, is TGCACCTGCAGTGCAGATGTGGGGGTCTCCTATGAACAGTAC. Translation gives CTCSADVGVSYEQY. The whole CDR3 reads CTCSADVGVSYEQYF.

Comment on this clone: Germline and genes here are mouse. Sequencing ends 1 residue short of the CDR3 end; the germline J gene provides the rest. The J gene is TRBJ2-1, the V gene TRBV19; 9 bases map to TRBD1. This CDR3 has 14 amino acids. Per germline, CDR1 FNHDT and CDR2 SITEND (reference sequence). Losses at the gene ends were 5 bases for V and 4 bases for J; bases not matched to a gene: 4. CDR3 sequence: CASRTGTGYAEQFF. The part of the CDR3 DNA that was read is TGTGCCAGCAGGACCGGGACAGGGTATGCTGAGCAGTTC.

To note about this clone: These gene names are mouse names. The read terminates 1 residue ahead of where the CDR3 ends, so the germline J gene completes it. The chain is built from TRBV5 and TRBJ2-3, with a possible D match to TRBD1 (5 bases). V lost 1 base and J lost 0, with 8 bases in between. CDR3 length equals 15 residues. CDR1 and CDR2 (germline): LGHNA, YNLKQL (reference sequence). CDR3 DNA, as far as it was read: TGTGCCAGCAGCCAAGGGACAACTAGTGCAGAAACGCTGTAT. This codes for CASSQGTTSAETLY. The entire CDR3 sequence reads CASSQGTTSAETLYF.

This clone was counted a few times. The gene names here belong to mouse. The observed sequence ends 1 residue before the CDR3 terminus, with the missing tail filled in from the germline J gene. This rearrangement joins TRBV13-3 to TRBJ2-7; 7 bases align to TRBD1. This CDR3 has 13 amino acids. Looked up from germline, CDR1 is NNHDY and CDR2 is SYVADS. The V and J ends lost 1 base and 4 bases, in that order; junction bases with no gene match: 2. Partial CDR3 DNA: TGTGCCAGCAGTGATTGGGACAGATATGAACAGTAC. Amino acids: CASSDWDRYEQY. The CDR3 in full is CASSDWDRYEQYF.